A selection of T cell receptor beta chains follows, all from one sample in a study of blood T cell repertoires in COVID-19. TCRdb's table, derived via immunoSEQ multiplex PCR, lists solely in-frame clones and lacks some. The sample has under 100,000 clones, around 90% seen once. Sequencing was carried out using peripheral blood. Source of these receptors: a man between 35 and 55 years old with acute or convalescent COVID-19. Both conserved end residues are part of each CDR3. D genes are given only for firm matches. Not every row has a clone size; where given, it reads once, few, many or a size class.

j_gene	v_gene	abundance	d_gene	CDR3nt	CDR3aa
TRBJ1-2	TRBV7-6	once	-	TGTGCCAGCAGCTTAGGCGCGGGAGATAACTATGGCTACACCTTC	CASSLGAGDNYGYTF
TRBJ1-2	TRBV19	-	-	TGTGCCAGTAGTTTCACCGACAGGTCTGGCGGCTACACCTTC	CASSFTDRSGGYTF
TRBJ2-7	TRBV5-1	-	TRBD1	TGCGCCAGCAGTCCCGTCGGAGGACAGGGGCTCCACGAGCAGTACTTC	CASSPVGGQGLHEQYF
TRBJ1-6	TRBV19	-	-	TGTGCCAGTAGTATAGGAGGGAATTCACCCCTCCACTTT	CASSIGGNSPLHF
TRBJ1-2	TRBV5-1	-	-	TGCGCCAGCAGCTTGGGTGAGGCAGGGCTCGGGTATGGCTACACCTTC	CASSLGEAGLGYGYTF
TRBJ2-5	TRBV6-5	-	TRBD2	TGTGCCAGCACCCGACGGGAGGGGGAGACCCAGTACTTC	CASTRREGETQYF
TRBJ1-3	TRBV7-8	-	-	TGTGCCAGCAGCTTAGCGCCTAGAGGGACAAGCTCTGGAAACACCATATATTTT	CASSLAPRGTSSGNTIYF
TRBJ2-3	TRBV12-5	-	TRBD1	TGTGCTAGTGGTCGTCACCCGGGACAGGGATCAGATACGCAGTATTTT	CASGRHPGQGSDTQYF
TRBJ1-2	TRBV7-2	few	-	TGTGCCAGCAGCTTATCATTCGGCGGGGGGCTAACCGGGTATGGCTACACCTTC	CASSLSFGGGLTGYGYTF
TRBJ2-5	TRBV5-6	-	-	TGTGCCAGCAGCTTGATTCCAGGTTGGGCAGAGACCCAGTACTTC	CASSLIPGWAETQYF
TRBJ2-3	TRBV3-1/TRBV3-2	-	TRBD1	TGTGCCAGCAGCCATTCGAGAGGCCAGGGGGTAATGGGTACGCAGTATTTT	CASSHSRGQGVMGTQYF